This TCR beta chain was identified during a study of blood T cell repertoires in COVID-19. Study overall: Spain, Italy and the United States supplied samples that represented acute and convalescent COVID-19. The analysed material was cDNA or gDNA that came from T cells, B-cell-depleted T cells, or PBMCs.

Participants were aged about 18 to 100 years, lived in about 26 US areas, and enrolled virtually. Participant reports of clinical history set cohort assignment. The germline V gene encodes CDR1 ENHRY and CDR2 SYGVKD. V shed 8 bases and J 9 bases; nucleotides not matched to a gene: 14. The CDR3 runs to 16 residues. Sequenced by immunoSEQ multiplex PCR; TCRdb stores in-frame clones only, minus some. The data show about 170,000 clones, 70% to 90% seen once. The source is a woman between 18 and 30 years old who had recovered from COVID-19. The chain carries TRBV10-3 and TRBJ2-1; 12 bases are shared with TRBD2. Sequencing was done on a sample of PBMCs or T cells enriched from blood (not recorded which). CDR3 coding DNA: TGTGCCATCGGGCTAGCGGGAGGGCCAGGTTCAGGTGAGCAGTTCTTC. Translation: CAIGLAGGPGSGEQFF.